This T cell receptor (beta chain) was sequenced for a study of early T cells in non-severe SARS-CoV-2 infection. Study-wide results and caveats: Anti-spike CD8 responses were favored in VDJdb matching, and private and CD4 specificities were missed.

TCRdb reprocessed the 5' RACE reads with MiXCR, giving one entry per CDR3 protein. The sample consists of about 64,000 distinct CDR3 sequences, around 10% of them appearing once. This clonotype turned up a few times. Its target is not known. Germline V CDR1 and CDR2: LGHNT, FRNRAP. Deletions cut 3 bases from V and 4 bases from J, with 10 bases between. The CDR3 loop spans 15 amino acids. The receptor was derived from an adult who was a healthcare worker with PCR-confirmed SARS-CoV-2 infection or an uninfected control (not recorded which). J is TRBJ2-6 and V is TRBV12-5; D is uncertain. The source material was whole blood, sampled at baseline. This CDR3 reads CASGFGVPGANVLTF. In DNA form, the CDR3 reads TGTGCTAGTGGTTTTGGAGTACCCGGGGCCAACGTCCTGACTTTC.